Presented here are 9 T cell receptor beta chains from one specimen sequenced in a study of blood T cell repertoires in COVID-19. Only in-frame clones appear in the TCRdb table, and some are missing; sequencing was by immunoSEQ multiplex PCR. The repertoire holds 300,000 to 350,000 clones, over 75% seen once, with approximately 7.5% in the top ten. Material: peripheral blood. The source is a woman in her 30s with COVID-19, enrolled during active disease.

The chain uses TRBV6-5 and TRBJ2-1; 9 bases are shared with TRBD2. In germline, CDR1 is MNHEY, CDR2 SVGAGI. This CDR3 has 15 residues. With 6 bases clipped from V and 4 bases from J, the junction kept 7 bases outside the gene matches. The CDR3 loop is CASRDTSGSYNEQFF. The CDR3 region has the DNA TGTGCCAGCAGAGATACTAGCGGGTCGTACAATGAGCAGTTCTTC.

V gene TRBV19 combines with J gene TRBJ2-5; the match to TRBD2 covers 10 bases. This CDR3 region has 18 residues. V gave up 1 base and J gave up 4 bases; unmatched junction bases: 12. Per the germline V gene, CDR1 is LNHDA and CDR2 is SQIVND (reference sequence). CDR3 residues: CASSIVGTSVLKGETQYF. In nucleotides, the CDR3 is TGTGCCAGTAGTATAGTTGGGACTAGCGTCTTGAAGGGAGAGACCCAGTACTTC.

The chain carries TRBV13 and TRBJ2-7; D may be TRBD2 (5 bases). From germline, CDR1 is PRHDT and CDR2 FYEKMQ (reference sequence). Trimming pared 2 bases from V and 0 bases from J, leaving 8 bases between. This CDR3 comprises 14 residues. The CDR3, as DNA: TGTGCCAGCAGCTTACAGGAGGTCTCCTACGAGCAGTACTTC. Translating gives CASSLQEVSYEQYF.

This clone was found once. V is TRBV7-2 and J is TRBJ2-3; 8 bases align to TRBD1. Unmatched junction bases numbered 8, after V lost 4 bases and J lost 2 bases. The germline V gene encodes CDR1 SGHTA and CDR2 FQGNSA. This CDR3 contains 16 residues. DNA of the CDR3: TGTGCCAGCAGCTACCCAATGGGACAGGCCACAGATACGCAGTATTTT. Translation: CASSYPMGQATDTQYF.

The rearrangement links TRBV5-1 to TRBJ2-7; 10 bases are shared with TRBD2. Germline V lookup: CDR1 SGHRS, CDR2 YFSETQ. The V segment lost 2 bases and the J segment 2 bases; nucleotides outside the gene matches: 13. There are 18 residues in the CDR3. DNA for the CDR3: TGCGCCAGCAGCTTTACTAGCGGGATGTCCCACCGGACCTACGAGCAGTACTTC. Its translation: CASSFTSGMSHRTYEQYF.

The CDR3 reads CASSPLQETQYF. DNA of the CDR3: TGTGCCAGCAGCCCCCTACAAGAGACCCAGTACTTC. V is TRBV12-3 or TRBV12-4 and J is TRBJ2-5; no firm D call. CDR3 length equals 12 residues. Trimming took off 6 bases at V and 2 bases at J, with 7 bases between the two ends.

The DNA of the CDR3 is TGTGCCAGCAGCTTAGGGCGGCCCGAAAATCCTAACTATGGCTACACCTTC. Amino acids: CASSLGRPENPNYGYTF. This chain joins TRBV13 and TRBJ1-2, with D hard to call. The CDR3 totals 17 residues. The germline V and J ends were trimmed by 0 bases and 0 bases, with 14 bases remaining between them. The germline V gene has CDR1 PRHDT and CDR2 FYEKMQ (reference sequence).

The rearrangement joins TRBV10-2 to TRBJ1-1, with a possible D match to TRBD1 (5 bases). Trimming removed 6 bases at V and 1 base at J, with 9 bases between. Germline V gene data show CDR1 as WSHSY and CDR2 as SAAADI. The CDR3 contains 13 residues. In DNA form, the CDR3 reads TGCGCCAGCAGACGTACAGGGAACACTGAAGCTTTCTTT. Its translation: CASRRTGNTEAFF.

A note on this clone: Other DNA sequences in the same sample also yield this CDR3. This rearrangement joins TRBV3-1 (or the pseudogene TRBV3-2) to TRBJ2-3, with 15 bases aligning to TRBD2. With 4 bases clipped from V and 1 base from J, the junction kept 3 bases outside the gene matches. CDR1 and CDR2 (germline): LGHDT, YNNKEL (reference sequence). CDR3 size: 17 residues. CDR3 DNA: TGTGCCAGCAGCCCCGGACTAGCGGGAGGGGGCACAGATACGCAGTATTTT. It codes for CASSPGLAGGGTDTQYF.